This T cell receptor (beta chain) came from a study of blood T cell repertoires in COVID-19. Only in-frame clones appear in the TCRdb table, and some are missing; sequencing was by immunoSEQ multiplex PCR. The top ten clones hold roughly 12% of a sample with 65,000 to 80,000 clones, 84% of them seen once. The CDR3 consists of 13 residues. V lost 3 bases and J 0 bases, leaving 4 bases between the germline ends. Germline V gene sequence: CDR1 KGHSH, CDR2 LQKENI. The sample comprised peripheral blood. The clonotype comes from a human donor in a cohort sampled during active COVID-19. The chain employs TRBV18 and TRBJ2-3; D unresolved. The chain's CDR3 is CASSPTSTDTQYF. For the CDR3, the DNA is TGTGCCAGCTCACCGACTAGCACAGATACGCAGTATTTT.